One and the same sample provided the 9 T cell receptor beta chains below, sequenced in a study of CD8 T cells in ankylosing spondylitis. No antigen is known for these receptors. Study-wide findings and caveats: Typical of ankylosing spondylitis blood, it appeared, was a TCR beta motif of fewer than ten highly homologous variants.

TCRdb processed the 5' RACE reads anew with MiXCR; each CDR3 protein has one entry. The sample lists fewer than 500,000 distinct CDR3 sequences, roughly a quarter occurring once. Material: blood, either unsorted or a sorted T cell fraction (not recorded which). These receptor sequences come from a male donor with ankylosing spondylitis.

This clonotype was picked up a small number of times. The chain recombines TRBV7-2 with TRBJ1-4; D unresolved. CDR3 length: 13 residues. Germline V gene data show CDR1 as SGHTA and CDR2 as FQGNSA. V was shortened by 3 bases and J by 2 bases, with 4 bases between the two germline ends. In DNA form, the CDR3 reads TGTGCCAGCAGCTTGGGTACTAATGAAAAACTGTTTTTT. It yields the protein CASSLGTNEKLFF.

This clonotype was detected a few times. V is TRBV9 and J is TRBJ2-5; either TRBD1 or TRBD2 may fit D (5 bases each). The V gene lost 2 bases and the J gene lost 1 base, with 12 bases spanning the gap. The CDR3 loop spans 15 amino acids. Germline V lookup: CDR1 SGDLS, CDR2 YYNGEE. CDR3 nucleotides: TGTGCCAGCAGCGTGAGGGGCGTCCTCCAAGAGACCCAGTACTTC. It yields the protein CASSVRGVLQETQYF.

The chain joins TRBV10-3 to TRBJ2-2; D is ambiguous. Germline lookup yields CDR1 ENHRY and CDR2 SYGVKD. Trimming pared 3 bases from V and 6 bases from J, leaving 2 bases between. The CDR3 covers 11 residues. This chain's CDR3 is CAISDSGELFF. In DNA form, the CDR3 reads TGTGCCATCAGTGATTCCGGGGAGCTGTTTTTT.

The rearrangement uses TRBV10-2 and TRBJ2-5; TRBD2 matches 8 bases. The length of the CDR3 is 15 residues. V lost 2 bases, J lost 1 base, and 3 bases stayed unmatched. Per the germline V gene, CDR1 is WSHSY and CDR2 is SAAADI. This chain's CDR3 is CASSEQGTSQETQYF. CDR3 sequence (DNA): TGCGCCAGCAGTGAGCAAGGGACTAGCCAAGAGACCCAGTACTTC.

This clonotype was seen a handful of times. This chain links TRBV12-3 or TRBV12-4 with TRBJ2-3; D remains unclear. V lost 7 bases, J lost 6 bases, and 20 bases lay in between. The CDR3 loop spans 15 amino acids. The CDR3 nucleotides read TGTGCCAGCACCCGAAGGGCCGGCCCCTCCGATACGCAGTATTTT. It yields the protein CASTRRAGPSDTQYF.

The V gene is TRBV20-1, the J gene TRBJ2-3; no definite D call. V was shortened by 3 bases and J by 9 bases, with 10 bases between the two germline ends. Germline CDR1 reads DFQATT; CDR2 reads SNEGSKA (reference sequence). This CDR3 is built from 11 residues. The CDR3 coding sequence is TGCAGTGCTAGTGAGGAACCCACGCAGTATTTT. It encodes CSASEEPTQYF.

This clonotype was detected many times. The chain joins TRBV5-1 to TRBJ2-1; 10 bases line up with TRBD2. CDR1 is SGHRS and CDR2 is YFSETQ in the germline V gene. V lost 4 bases, J lost 4 bases, and 8 bases stayed unmatched. The CDR3 spans 16 residues. The CDR3 region has the DNA TGCGCCAGCAGCATGCTAGCGGGAGTAGGTTACAATGAGCAGTTCTTC. Amino acids: CASSMLAGVGYNEQFF.

This clonotype turned up a few times. The chain has TRBV12-3 or TRBV12-4 and TRBJ1-2; no firm D call. The CDR3 is 13 amino acids. Trimming took 5 bases from V and 7 from J, leaving 14 bases between them. CDR3 sequence: CASSRTPPGGYTF. CDR3 nucleotides: TGTGCCAGCAGTCGAACCCCACCCGGTGGCTACACCTTC.

The chain's CDR3 is CASSTRQGSNEKLFF. CDR3 bases: TGTGCCAGCAGCACCCGACAGGGTTCTAATGAAAAACTGTTTTTT. The chain joins TRBV7-6 to TRBJ1-4; the match to TRBD1 covers 7 bases. The germline CDR1 and CDR2 sequences are SGHVS and FNYEAQ. The CDR3 is 15 amino acids. The V segment lost 5 bases and the J segment 3 bases; nucleotides outside the gene matches: 6.